One sample yielded the 21 T cell receptor beta chains listed below, sequenced in a study of response to subunit inactivated influenza vaccine. TCRdb reanalysed the RT-PCR reads using MiXCR and keeps one entry per CDR3 protein. The sample records roughly 500,000 distinct CDR3 sequences, approximately 24% being singletons. The source was CD4+ T cells sorted from PBMCs, collected about 5 days after vaccination. All receptors come from a man aged 50-60 years who received an inactivated influenza vaccine.

The chain uses TRBV6-2 or TRBV6-3 and TRBJ2-2; unclear D gene. V was cut by 2 bases and J by 8 bases, with 15 bases left in between. The CDR3 has 15 residues. The germline V gene encodes CDR1 MNHEY and CDR2 SVGEGT. The CDR3 protein is CASSYTLRVGGELFF. As DNA, the CDR3 is TGTGCCAGCAGTTACACCCTACGGGTCGGTGGGGAGCTGTTTTTT.

The V gene is TRBV5-6, the J gene TRBJ2-2, with 8 bases identical to TRBD2. The junction had 4 bases not matched to a gene; V was cut back by 4 bases and J by 2 bases. The CDR3 is 15 amino acids. CDR1 is SGHDT, CDR2 YYEEEE, per germline. Here the CDR3 reads CASSQGLGNTGELFF. The CDR3 DNA reads as TGTGCCAGCAGCCAGGGACTAGGAAACACCGGGGAGCTGTTTTTT.

This clonotype has a handful of counts. This chain links TRBV6-5 with TRBJ2-7; 7 bases fit TRBD2. Germline assignment: CDR1 MNHEY and CDR2 SVGAGI. V lost 2 bases, J lost 6 bases, and 4 bases stayed unmatched. The CDR3 totals 13 residues. In nucleotides, the CDR3 is TGTGCCAGCAGTTACGTGGGGGGGAGCGAGCAGTACTTC. Amino acids: CASSYVGGSEQYF.

The sample holds a few counts of this clonotype. V is TRBV5-1 and J is TRBJ2-1, with D unclear. Looked up from germline, CDR1 is SGHRS and CDR2 is YFSETQ. Trimming cost V 7 bases and J 0 bases, with 14 bases left between them. The CDR3 is made up of 15 amino acids. The CDR3 DNA reads TGCGCCAGCCGAACCGTGGGTAGCTCCTACAATGAGCAGTTCTTC. This codes for CASRTVGSSYNEQFF.

This chain joins TRBV29-1 and TRBJ2-7; D perhaps matches TRBD1 (5 bases). V was pared by 6 bases and J by 2 bases, with 14 bases between. Germline lookup yields CDR1 SQVTM and CDR2 ANQGSEA. The CDR3 is 13 amino acids. CDR3 residues: CSVLTRQTYEQYF. The CDR3 DNA sequence: TGCAGCGTACTAACCCGACAGACCTACGAGCAGTACTTC.

The chain joins TRBV7-9 to TRBJ2-7; 11 bases are a match to TRBD1. There are 15 residues in the CDR3. Germline loops: CDR1 SEHNR, CDR2 FQNEAQ (reference sequence). Trimming removed 4 bases from V and 6 bases from J; junction bases left unmatched: 8. The CDR3 DNA is TGTGCCAGCAGCTCGTTTCGGGACAGGGGGACCGAGCAGTACTTC. This codes for CASSSFRDRGTEQYF.

The chain recombines TRBV6-2 or TRBV6-3 with TRBJ2-1; 10 nucleotides align to TRBD2. V gave up 2 bases and J gave up 2 bases; unmatched junction bases: 12. Germline V CDR1 and CDR2: MNHEY, SVGEGT. The CDR3 spans 19 residues. The CDR3 DNA is TGTGCCAGCAGTTACATCATGGCTAGCGGGGGTGGCCCCTACAATGAGCAGTTCTTC. It translates to CASSYIMASGGGPYNEQFF.

The rearrangement uses TRBV11-2 and TRBJ2-5, with 10 bases that match TRBD2. CDR1 SGHAT and CDR2 FQNNGV come from the germline V gene. Unmatched junction bases numbered 4, after V lost 4 bases and J lost 5 bases. This CDR3 has 14 amino acids. The DNA of the CDR3 is TGTGCCAGCAGCTCGGGACTAGCGTCGGAGACCCAGTACTTC. Residues: CASSSGLASETQYF.

The J gene is TRBJ2-1, the V gene TRBV9; 7 bases align to TRBD2. The germline gives CDR1 SGDLS, CDR2 YYNGEE. The V segment lost 1 base and the J segment 5 bases; nucleotides outside the gene matches: 3. This CDR3 is built from 14 residues. The CDR3 DNA sequence: TGTGCCAGCAGCGTACGGGGGGTTGACAATGAGCAGTTCTTC. This translates into CASSVRGVDNEQFF.

This clonotype was counted ten times or more. The chain has TRBV7-8 and TRBJ1-5, with D perhaps matching TRBD1 (6 bases). Trimming cost V 5 bases and J 9 bases, with 14 bases left between them. Germline-derived CDR1 and CDR2 are SGHVS and FQNEAQ. CDR3 size: 13 residues. As DNA, the CDR3 is TGTGCCAGCAGCCCCGGACAGTTTGGGCCCCAGCATTTT. It is translated as CASSPGQFGPQHF.

J is TRBJ2-7 and V is TRBV2, with D maybe TRBD2 (5 bases). Trimming took off 6 bases at V and 4 bases at J, with 10 bases between the two ends. Germline V CDR1 and CDR2: SNHLY, FYNNEI. This CDR3 has 12 residues. The CDR3 reads CASRELDYEQYF. Written as DNA, the CDR3 is TGTGCCAGCAGGGAACTAGATTACGAGCAGTACTTC.

The chain has TRBV28 and TRBJ2-1; TRBD2 might be the D (7 bases). CDR3 length equals 16 residues. Between the trimmed V and J ends, which lost 1 base and 4 bases, there was a span of 14 bases. CDR1 is MDHEN and CDR2 is SYDVKM in the germline V gene. The DNA of the CDR3 is TGTGCCAGCAGTTTATCGGGGCGGGGGCCATACAATGAGCAGTTCTTC. Its protein product is CASSLSGRGPYNEQFF.

This clonotype appeared a few times. The gene calls are TRBV5-1 and TRBJ1-2; a weak D match, TRBD1 (5 bases). Trimming pared 4 bases from V and 6 bases from J, leaving 13 bases between. Germline V gene sequence: CDR1 SGHRS, CDR2 YFSETQ. CDR3 size: 13 residues. In nucleotides, the CDR3 is TGCGCCAGCAGCAGACAGACGGGGGATGGCTACACCTTC. This codes for CASSRQTGDGYTF.

This clonotype was observed a handful of times. The J gene is TRBJ2-1, the V gene TRBV7-2, with 7 bases identical to TRBD1. The length of the CDR3 is 16 residues. Trimming removed 2 bases from V and 6 bases from J; junction bases left unmatched: 10. Germline V gene data show CDR1 as SGHTA and CDR2 as FQGNSA. CDR3 protein: CASSLKARGLGNEQFF. In DNA form, the CDR3 reads TGTGCCAGCAGCTTAAAGGCCAGGGGGTTAGGCAATGAGCAGTTCTTC.

The genes are TRBV7-2 and TRBJ2-5, with D uncertain. V dropped 4 bases and J dropped 7 bases, with 13 bases sitting between them. The CDR3 covers 13 residues. Germline CDR1 reads SGHTA; CDR2 reads FQGNSA. CDR3 amino acids: CASSSKLRGTQYF. The CDR3 nucleotides are TGTGCCAGCAGCTCGAAACTACGTGGGACCCAGTACTTC.

This clonotype showed up just a few times. This CDR3 reads CSASETGGFSEQYF. As DNA, the CDR3 is TGCAGTGCTAGCGAGACAGGGGGCTTTAGCGAGCAGTACTTC. The gene calls are TRBV20-1 and TRBJ2-7, with 10 bases that match TRBD1. V lost 3 bases to trimming and J lost 6 bases; unmatched junction nucleotides: 8. CDR3 length equals 14 residues. The germline CDR1 and CDR2 sequences are DFQATT and SNEGSKA (reference sequence).

In regard to this clonotype: Germline and junction disagree at one end, which may indicate a read error. This chain uses TRBV12-3 or TRBV12-4 with TRBJ2-3, with no clear D. The CDR3 sequence is 18 residues long. CDR3 loop: CACSFGSPAGSPTDTQYF. As DNA, the CDR3 is TGTGCCTGCAGTTTTGGATCCCCGGCTGGGTCACCCACAGATACGCAGTATTTT.

This clonotype was counted between two and nine times. This chain uses TRBV7-9 with TRBJ2-7, with D uncertain. V gave up 5 bases and J gave up 2 bases, with 13 bases separating them. The CDR3 covers 14 residues. Germline-derived CDR1 and CDR2 are SEHNR and FQNEAQ (reference sequence). In nucleotides, the CDR3 is TGTGCCAGCAGCGCTTACTCGGGCCCCTACGAGCAGTACTTC. Translation: CASSAYSGPYEQYF.

The rearrangement uses TRBV5-4 and TRBJ2-3; a possible D gene is TRBD2 (6 bases). Per germline, CDR1 SGHNT and CDR2 YYREEE (reference sequence). The CDR3 has 17 amino acids. Trimming removed 3 bases at V and 8 bases at J, with 25 bases between. For the CDR3, the DNA is TGTGCCAGCAGCTGGGGTCCCGGGAGCTCCGTAAAGGGTACGCAGTATTTT. It translates to CASSWGPGSSVKGTQYF.

The chain links TRBV15 to TRBJ1-1, with no clear D. Trimming pared 0 bases from V and 3 bases from J, leaving 8 bases between. The germline V gene has CDR1 LNHNV and CDR2 YYDKDF (reference sequence). The CDR3 is 14 residues long. This chain's CDR3 is CATSRDVKDTEAFF. The CDR3 DNA reads as TGTGCCACCAGCAGAGACGTGAAGGACACTGAAGCTTTCTTT.

The rearrangement uses TRBV4-2 and TRBJ2-3, with TRBD2 matching over 10 bases. V was pared by 4 bases and J by 2 bases, with 9 bases of the junction left unmatched. The CDR3 is 17 amino acids. The germline CDR1 and CDR2 sequences are LGHNA and YNFKEQ. The CDR3 DNA reads as TGTGCCAGCAGCCCCTCAGGTAGCGGGGGGACCACAGATACGCAGTATTTT. This sequence encodes CASSPSGSGGTTDTQYF.